This TCR beta chain derives from a study of shared clonotypes between healthy human individuals (dated by TCRdb to about 2020). Background on the whole study: The cohort included three men and two women between 18 and 49 years of age. Blood TCR repertoires of a handful of healthy adults were deeply sequenced to estimate repertoire size and the extent of clonotype sharing between individuals. Libraries were prepared and TCR repertoires were sequenced by different laboratories using diverse techniques, in order to increase sequencing depth and limit assay-specific biases. For each donor, CD4 naive and CD4 memory were each given three plates, CD8 naive was given two plates, and CD8 memory was given one plate. Each donor's leukapheresis produced roughly between roughly 0.85 and 10 billion PBMCs.

According to the germline V gene (reference sequence), CDR1 reads MNHEY and CDR2 reads SMNVEV. V is trimmed back by 8 bases and J by 2 bases, and the junction contains 12 bases that no gene match accounts for. The CDR3 spans 17 residues, from the cysteine through the phenylalanine. Only the CDR3 part of the read is kept: 51 bases, read in frame from the first base. Using the deep immunoSEQ assay, multiplex PCR amplified TCR CDR3 regions from genomic DNA. Extracted genomic DNA from each cell subset was spread evenly across all wells of several immunoSEQ 96-well plates, with each plate serving as a replicate. For sorted subsets, around 200 ng genomic DNA, equal to about 30,000 T cell genomes, was loaded into each replicate PCR. The purified libraries were quantified using a Qubit 3.0 fluorometer, sized with a Bioanalyzer 2100, and then quantified again using the KAPA Library Quantification kit. Each immunoSEQ 96-well plate was sequenced on its own single-read 150-cycle Illumina NextSeq 550 flow cell. On the authors' methods: The immunoSEQ output contained only junctional sequences without quality scores, so filtering could not match that applied to full-length reads. Sequences were annotated with PyIR, a Python wrapper for IgBLAST v1.9, using IMGT germline references to assign V/J genes and CDR3. Reads with weak V/J assignments (E-value above 1e-6), missing CDR3, stop codons, out-of-frame junctions, or ambiguous translated residues were removed. A V3J clonotype was defined by an identical inferred V gene, J gene, and CDR3 amino acid sequence. The percentage overlap between two repertoires was calculated by dividing the number of shared unique clonotypes by the size of the smaller repertoire. Richness of each repertoire was evaluated using RTK rarefaction, the Chao1 estimator, and Recon v2.1 estimates of unobserved clonotypes. For all TCRbeta clonotypes obtained by the gDNA method from four donors, generation probabilities were computed with OLGA. Not all clones reach the TCRdb copy of this immuneACCESS table, which keeps in-frame sequences only. Checked studies attribute under half of the gap to unresolved V genes and leave the rest unexplained. V and J calls and clone size are those listed in that table; D and trimming were worked out from the DNA. The sample table lists about 800,000 clones, 90% to 98% of them with a count of one. The ten largest clones capture 0.2% to 0.25% of the sample.

Here is what the overall study found, with its caveats: Pairwise subsampling led to the expectation that sequencing depth would affect the degree of clonotype sharing among donors. Larger estimated clonotype richness was generally found for naive subsets than for memory subsets. Clonotypes shared by all four sorted-subset donors showed higher generation probabilities than non-shared clonotypes. Only blood was sampled, and tissue TCR repertoires likely differ from those in blood. The small number of donors limited the genetic and exposure-history diversity represented. Even with the large sequencing depth, rarefaction of the sorted-subset datasets indicated that sequencing was incomplete. Across a few donors, approximately 4.6% of naive CD4, 3% to 4% of naive CD8, under 2.5% of memory CD4, and approximately 0.4% of memory CD8 clonotypes were shared.

On this clone itself: Its antigen remains undetermined. There are no base qualities to consult, and no much larger clone falls within one base.

CD8 naive samples consisted of CD45RO-negative cells that were positively selected for CCR7, yielding a CD45RA+CCR7+ population without TemRA cells. The donors were healthy, HIV-negative adults with no recently reported acute infections or vaccinations. Every donor was a Caucasian adult living in Nashville, Tennessee, USA. Blood was collected by leukapheresis, and PBMCs were isolated by Ficoll-Histopaque density gradient centrifugation and then cryopreserved in liquid nitrogen vapor phase. Analytical flow cytometry was used to check the purity and quantity of every magnetically sorted T cell population. Each sorted fraction had its genomic DNA isolated and then quantified by UV absorbance on a Nanodrop 2000c.

This TCR was recovered from a man aged 30 to 45 in good health. Material for sequencing was naive CD8+ T cells sorted from blood. The cell subset or site label, read with the paper, signifies: CD45RA+CCR7+. The rearranged chain carries TRBV27 and TRBJ2-7, and 13 junctional nucleotides match TRBD2. The CDR3: CASSGTSGNRVPYEQYF. At the DNA level, the sequence is TGTGCCAGCTCGGGGACTAGCGGGAATCGGGTGCCCTACGAGCAGTACTTC.